The entry below describes one T cell receptor (beta chain). What it binds is not known. Participants comprised healthy donors of bone marrow. This CDR3 comprises 15 residues. The germline gives CDR1 SGHTA, CDR2 FQGNSA. The trim removed 5 bases at V and 10 bases at J, leaving 12 bases unmatched. The sample originates from a study of cytomegalovirus exposure and HLA in healthy donors. Overall study findings and caveats: From TCR beta sequences, most subjects' HLA-A and HLA-B alleles were reportedly predicted accurately. Productive status was seen about 90% or about 30% of the time for most TCR beta V segments in an earlier analysis. Among TCR sequences, most were rare, though some public TCRs appeared in many donors.

Use of 60 Vbeta and 13 Jbeta primers characterized the PCR. Generated by immunoSEQ multiplex PCR, the TCRdb table keeps only in-frame clones and is missing some. The table has 70,000 to 100,000 clones, 69% seen once. Material: PBMCs. The chain joins TRBV7-2 to TRBJ2-1; 9 positions agree with TRBD1. This TCR derives from a man in his forties or fifties in good health and CMV-seronegative. The CDR3, as DNA: TGTGCCAGCAGCATAAGGGGACAGGGCAAAGAGGAGCAGTTCTTC. Its translation: CASSIRGQGKEEQFF.